The next 11 T cell receptor beta chains were all read from a single sample in a study of memory CD4+ T cells and cytomegalovirus serostatus. The sort gate was single viable CD3+CD4+CD8-CD45RO+ cells for memory CD4+ T cells. TCRdb's copy holds only in-frame clones and misses some; the assay was immunoSEQ multiplex PCR. Seen here are 30,000 to 45,000 clones, 79% observed once, and the top ten hold roughly 5%. The sequencing sample was made of memory CD4+ T cells from blood. Receptors were obtained from an adult in good health and CMV-seropositive.

This clone was seen just once. The chain combines TRBV11-2 with TRBJ2-1; TRBD1 matches 10 bases. Trimming took 6 bases from V and 0 from J; bases not matched to a gene: 2. This CDR3 contains 15 residues. CDR1 SGHAT and CDR2 FQNNGV come from the germline V gene. The CDR3 DNA follows: TGTGCCAGCAGTAGGACAGGGGGCTCCTACAATGAGCAGTTCTTC. It translates to CASSRTGGSYNEQFF.

The chain joins TRBV4-1 to TRBJ1-2; D is unresolved. V was clipped by 5 bases and J by 0 bases, with 13 bases between them. CDR1 and CDR2 (germline): MGHRA, YSYEKL. CDR3 length: 15 amino acids. CDR3 sequence (DNA): TGCGCCAGCAGCACACACACAACTGCTAACTATGGCTACACCTTC. Translation gives CASSTHTTANYGYTF.

The chain uses TRBV5-5 and TRBJ2-5; D might be TRBD2 (6 bases). The CDR3 is 15 amino acids. The V gene's germline CDR1 is SGHKS and CDR2 YYEKEE (reference sequence). V shed 2 bases and J shed 3 bases, with 14 bases lying between them. The CDR3 reads CASSLEGGREETQYF. The CDR3 bases are TGTGCCAGCAGCTTAGAGGGAGGACGGGAAGAGACCCAGTACTTC.

The V and J genes are TRBV5-1 and TRBJ2-4, with 11 bases identical to TRBD1. Germline-derived CDR1 and CDR2 are SGHRS and YFSETQ. The CDR3 has 19 residues. J gave up 0 bases and V 0 bases, and 8 bases lay outside the gene matches. CDR3 nucleotides: TGCGCCAGCAGCTTGGGGACAGGGGGCTCGATATCAGCCAAAAACATTCAGTACTTC. This codes for CASSLGTGGSISAKNIQYF.

J is TRBJ2-1 and V is TRBV10-3; 12 positions match TRBD2. With V trimmed by 10 bases and J by 6 bases, 7 bases remained unmatched. The CDR3 sequence is 14 residues long. Germline V lookup: CDR1 ENHRY, CDR2 SYGVKD. CDR3 protein: CATKTSGSRNEQFF. Here the CDR3 DNA reads TGTGCCACCAAGACTAGCGGGAGTCGCAATGAGCAGTTCTTC.

The rearrangement joins TRBV27 to TRBJ2-5; 12 bases align to TRBD2. Trimming at V came to 4 bases and at J to 4 bases, leaving 10 bases not matched to a gene. This CDR3 has 17 amino acids. Per germline, CDR1 MNHEY and CDR2 SMNVEV (reference sequence). The CDR3 nucleotides are TGTGCCAGCAGTTCACCGCTGACTAGCGGGAGCCCAGAGACCCAGTACTTC. It codes for CASSSPLTSGSPETQYF.

This rearrangement joins TRBV4-2 to TRBJ1-2; D not resolved. The germline gives CDR1 LGHNA, CDR2 YNFKEQ. With 4 bases removed from V and 6 bases from J, the gap between germline ends came to 12 bases. This CDR3 comprises 13 residues. The CDR3 region has the DNA TGTGCCAGCAGCCGGACCGATTTAGATGGCTACACCTTC. Its translation is CASSRTDLDGYTF.

This clone was seen a few times. This chain connects TRBV14 to TRBJ2-6, with TRBD1 matching 7 bases. After removal of 2 bases from V and 4 bases from J, the junction contained 14 bases not matched to a gene. This CDR3 is 19 amino acids long. CDR1 and CDR2 from the germline V gene are SGHDN and FVKESK. In DNA, the CDR3 is TGTGCCAGCAGCCAATTCGGGACAGCCACCGCCGCCGGGGCCAACGTCCTGACTTTC. Its protein is CASSQFGTATAAGANVLTF.

The V and J genes are TRBV28 and TRBJ2-1; unclear D gene. V dropped 2 bases and J dropped 7 bases, with 3 bases sitting between them. CDR3 size: 11 residues. CDR1 is MDHEN and CDR2 is SYDVKM in the germline V gene. The CDR3 is CASSLTNEQFF. CDR3 DNA: TGTGCCAGCAGTTTAACTAATGAGCAGTTCTTC. Based on the CDR3 plus reference TRBV28 and TRBJ2-1, the full variable domain is DVKVTQSSRYLVKRTGEKVFLECVQDMDHENMFWYRQDPGLGLRLIYFSYDVKMKEKGDIPEGYSVSREKKERFSLILESASTNQTSMYLCASSLTNEQFFGPGTRLTVL.

The V call is TRBV19, the J call TRBJ1-2; D is uncertain. CDR1 is LNHDA, CDR2 SQIVND, per germline (reference sequence). The CDR3 has 14 residues. Trimming took 5 bases from V and 6 from J, leaving 16 bases between them. The CDR3 sequence is CASSGKSRMDGYTF. The CDR3 DNA is TGTGCCAGTAGTGGAAAGAGTAGGATGGATGGCTACACCTTC.

The chain couples TRBV7-3 to TRBJ2-3, with 7 bases lining up with TRBD1. The CDR3 sequence is 14 residues long. The trim removed 4 bases at V and 0 bases at J, leaving 1 base unmatched. Germline-derived CDR1 and CDR2 are SGHTA and FQGTGA. The CDR3 DNA follows: TGTGCCAGCAGCTCAGGGGGAAGCACAGATACGCAGTATTTT. Protein product: CASSSGGSTDTQYF.